This T cell receptor beta chain was sequenced in a study of CD8+CD57+ T cells in acquired aplastic anemia. Study-wide results and caveats: Roughly 29 was the count of CD8+ CDR3 sequences that patients shared with controls.

At least ten counts were recorded for this clonotype. What it binds is not known. Germline V lookup: CDR1 SGHDT, CDR2 YYEEEE. Trimming removed 5 bases from V and 5 bases from J, with 10 bases in between. The CDR3 runs to 12 residues. Patients sequenced had flow cytometry evidence of CD8+CD57+ cell expansion. Both TCR beta VDJ combination and CDR3 sequence profiling were carried out. Genomic DNA was the template for this profiling. MiXCR, run by TCRdb on the reads, gives a single entry per CDR3 protein. The table shows about 150,000 distinct CDR3 sequences, with over 50% occurring only once. This receptor was taken from a human donor with aplastic anemia. The sample consisted of sorted CD4+, CD8+, or CD8+CD57+ T cells (not recorded which) from PBMCs. This chain connects TRBV5-6 to TRBJ1-1, with D uncertain. The CDR3 loop is CASRFGVTEAFF. CDR3 coding DNA: TGTGCCAGCAGGTTCGGAGTAACTGAAGCTTTCTTT.